A single sample gave rise to the 18 T cell receptor beta chains below, sequenced in a study of shared clonotypes between healthy human individuals. Sequencing was performed with immunoSEQ multiplex PCR; in TCRdb, only in-frame clones are kept and a portion is missing. The sample has hundreds of thousands of clones, about 92% seen once. CD45RO-negative, CCR7-selected cells formed the naive CD8 fraction, which excluded terminally differentiated effector memory CD45RA+ cells. Sequencing was carried out using naive CD8+ T cells sorted from blood. The receptors stem from a man aged 25-40 years in good health.

About this clone: Other DNA variants within this sample encode the same CDR3. V is TRBV4-1 and J is TRBJ2-7; 8 nucleotides align to TRBD2. This CDR3 region has 13 residues. The ends lost 1 base at V and 4 bases at J; junction bases unmatched: 0. CDR1 is MGHRA, CDR2 YSYEKL, per germline. The CDR3 nucleotides read TGCGCCAGCAGCCAAGGACTAGCGTACGAGCAGTACTTC. Residues: CASSQGLAYEQYF.

This clone showed up just once. The V and J genes are TRBV5-4 and TRBJ1-4; D remains unclear. CDR3 length: 12 amino acids. Trimming shortened V by 4 bases and J by 12 bases, and 13 bases separated the two germline ends. Germline CDR1 SGHNT, CDR2 YYREEE (reference sequence). In nucleotides, the CDR3 is TGTGCCAGCAGCCAGGAGGGAGGACAACTGTTTTTT. Encoded protein: CASSQEGGQLFF.

This chain connects TRBV7-9 to TRBJ2-3, with D possibly called TRBD1 or TRBD2 (5 bases each). V dropped 5 bases and J dropped 5 bases, with 11 bases sitting between them. Germline CDR1 and CDR2: SEHNR and FQNEAQ (reference sequence). This CDR3 has 13 amino acids. CDR3 DNA: TGTGCCAGCAGCCCCGGGGCGGGAGATACGCAGTATTTT. Amino acid sequence: CASSPGAGDTQYF. The variable domain in full, completed from reference TRBV7-9 and TRBJ2-3, reads DTGVSQNPRHKITKRGQNVTFRCDPISEHNRLYWYRQTLGQGPEFLTYFQNEAQLEKSRLLSDRFSAERPKGSFSTLEIQRTEQGDSAMYLCASSPGAGDTQYFGPGTRLTVL.

The chain employs TRBV29-1 and TRBJ2-3; D may be TRBD1 or TRBD2 (6 bases each). The CDR3 is made up of 10 amino acids. The V and J ends lost 7 bases and 6 bases respectively, with 8 bases between them. Per germline, CDR1 SQVTM and CDR2 ANQGSEA. Written as DNA, the CDR3 is TGCAGCGGGAGGGGGGATACGCAGTATTTT. This encodes CSGRGDTQYF.

CDR3 protein: CASSLGHGNTEAFF. As DNA, the CDR3 is TGTGCCAGCAGCTTAGGACACGGGAACACTGAAGCTTTCTTT. The V gene is TRBV7-9, the J gene TRBJ1-1; D call uncertain. The germline V gene has CDR1 SEHNR and CDR2 FQNEAQ (reference sequence). The CDR3 runs to 14 residues. Deletions cut 1 base from V and 1 base from J, with 7 bases between.

In its sample, this clone was seen a few times. This chain connects TRBV2 to TRBJ2-7, with 11 positions matching TRBD1. CDR1 and CDR2 (germline): SNHLY, FYNNEI. J gave up 3 bases and V 9 bases, and 4 bases lay outside the gene matches. This CDR3 has 13 residues. The CDR3 bases are TGTGCCAGATCCGGGACAGGGGGCTACGAGCAGTACTTC. As protein: CARSGTGGYEQYF.

The J gene is TRBJ2-5, the V gene TRBV5-1, with D possibly TRBD1 on 5 matching bases. Trimming took off 0 bases at V and 4 bases at J, with 13 bases between the two ends. In germline, CDR1 is SGHRS, CDR2 YFSETQ. The CDR3 is 15 residues long. The CDR3 protein is CASSLEGVNSETQYF. CDR3 sequence (DNA): TGCGCCAGCAGCTTGGAAGGGGTGAATTCAGAGACCCAGTACTTC.

The CDR3 DNA follows: TGTGCCAGCAGCCCTGAACCCTCCTACGAGCAGTACTTC. Its protein product is CASSPEPSYEQYF. This chain joins TRBV7-3 and TRBJ2-7; no firm D call. V was shortened by 5 bases and J by 0 bases, with 8 bases between the two germline ends. From germline, CDR1 is SGHTA and CDR2 FQGTGA. This CDR3 has 13 amino acids.

The chain is built from TRBV7-9 and TRBJ2-5, with TRBD1 matching 9 bases. The V gene end was trimmed by 7 bases and the J gene end by 5 bases; junction bases not matched to a gene: 8. Germline V gene lookup returns CDR1 SEHNR and CDR2 FQNEAQ (reference sequence). This CDR3 is built from 14 residues. CDR3 amino acids: CASIPGQGWETQYF. The CDR3, as DNA: TGTGCCAGCATCCCGGGACAGGGTTGGGAGACCCAGTACTTC.

Concerning this clone itself: Other nucleotide sequences from this sample produce the same CDR3. CDR3 protein: CASSDLSSGSTEQYF. CDR3 nucleotide sequence: TGTGCCAGCAGTGACTTGAGTAGCGGATCGACCGAACAGTACTTC. This chain uses TRBV6-1 with TRBJ2-7; a weak D match, TRBD2 (6 bases). This CDR3 has 15 residues. Germline CDR1 and CDR2: MNHNS and SASEGT. The ends were cut back, 3 bases at V and 10 bases at J, with 22 bases in the middle.

Remarks on this clone: Other nucleotide sequences from this sample produce the same CDR3. CDR3: CASSLFSLYEQYF. CDR3 DNA sequence: TGTGCCAGCAGTTTATTCTCATTGTACGAGCAGTACTTC. The chain carries TRBV28 and TRBJ2-7; no reliable D call. CDR1 and CDR2 (germline): MDHEN, SYDVKM. The germline V and J ends were trimmed by 1 base and 4 bases, with 8 bases remaining between them. The CDR3 sequence is 13 residues long.

The chain joins TRBV27 to TRBJ2-3, with D unresolved. The V gene's germline CDR1 is MNHEY and CDR2 SMNVEV (reference sequence). V was clipped by 5 bases and J by 5 bases, with 11 bases between them. The CDR3 totals 13 residues. The CDR3 sequence is CASSTLGVDTQYF. CDR3 sequence (DNA): TGTGCCAGCAGTACTTTAGGAGTAGATACGCAGTATTTT.

The chain uses TRBV5-1 and TRBJ2-1; TRBD1 aligns across 10 bases. The CDR3 covers 15 residues. Losses at the gene ends were 1 base for V and 7 bases for J; bases not matched to a gene: 5. Germline CDR1 is SGHRS and CDR2 is YFSETQ. The CDR3 region is CASSLWDRGDNEQFF. CDR3 DNA sequence: TGCGCCAGCAGCTTGTGGGACAGGGGTGATAATGAGCAGTTCTTC.

The rearrangement joins TRBV7-9 to TRBJ2-1, with a tentative D call TRBD1 (6 bases). With 5 bases removed from V and 5 bases from J, the gap between germline ends came to 16 bases. Germline CDR1 and CDR2: SEHNR and FQNEAQ (reference sequence). This CDR3 region has 15 residues. CDR3: CASSEAGTPNNEQFF. The CDR3 DNA is TGTGCCAGCAGCGAAGCCGGGACACCCAACAATGAGCAGTTCTTC.

The rearrangement uses TRBV28 and TRBJ1-1; TRBD1 is a possible D gene (6 bases). The germline V gene encodes CDR1 MDHEN and CDR2 SYDVKM. CDR3 length: 16 residues. Trimming left V 4 bases short and J 5 bases short, with 20 bases between. CDR3 coding DNA: TGTGCCAGCAGTTCCCTCGGAGGGGGGCTCGGGACTGAAGCTTTCTTT. This codes for CASSSLGGGLGTEAFF.

Comments on this clone: A read error likely explains this, since a far larger clone differs by one base. This sample also contains other DNA sequences that code for the same CDR3. CDR3 region: CASLAGGPTDTQYF. The CDR3 DNA follows: TGTGCCAGCCTAGCGGGAGGGCCCACAGATACGCAGTATTTT. The chain links TRBV6-1 to TRBJ2-3; 12 nucleotides agree with TRBD2. The germline gives CDR1 MNHNS, CDR2 SASEGT. After removal of 8 bases from V and 2 bases from J, the junction contained 2 bases not matched to a gene. The CDR3 has 14 amino acids.

Of note for this clone: Relative to the germline gene, one junction end is altered; a read error may explain this. This CDR3 reads CASSIEGVRAYEQYF. CDR3 bases: TGTGCCAGCAGCATAGAGGGGGTCAGGGCCTACGAGCAGTACTTC. This chain joins TRBV11-2 and TRBJ2-7; D possibly corresponds to TRBD1 (6 bases). Germline V gene sequence: CDR1 SGHAT, CDR2 FQNNGV. The CDR3 covers 15 residues.

The rearrangement joins TRBV10-2 to TRBJ1-3; 8 bases match TRBD1. The CDR3 runs 15 residues. The V segment lost 2 bases and the J segment 1 base; nucleotides outside the gene matches: 1. Looked up from germline, CDR1 is WSHSY and CDR2 is SAAADI. CDR3 amino acids: CASSEGQGSGNTIYF. The CDR3 DNA follows: TGCGCCAGCAGTGAGGGACAGGGATCTGGAAACACCATATATTTT.